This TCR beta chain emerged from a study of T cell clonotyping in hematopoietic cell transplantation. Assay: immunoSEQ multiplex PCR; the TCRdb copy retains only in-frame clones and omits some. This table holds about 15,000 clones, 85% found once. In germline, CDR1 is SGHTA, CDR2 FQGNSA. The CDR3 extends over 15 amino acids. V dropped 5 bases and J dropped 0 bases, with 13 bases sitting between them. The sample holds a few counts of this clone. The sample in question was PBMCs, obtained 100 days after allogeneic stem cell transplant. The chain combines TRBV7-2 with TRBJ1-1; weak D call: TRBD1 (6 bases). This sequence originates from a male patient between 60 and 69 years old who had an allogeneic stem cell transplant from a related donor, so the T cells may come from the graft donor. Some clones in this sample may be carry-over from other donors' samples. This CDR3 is CASSVGDNLNTEAFF. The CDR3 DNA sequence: TGTGCCAGCAGCGTAGGGGACAACCTGAACACTGAAGCTTTCTTT.